Each of the 4 T cell receptor beta chains below was sequenced from the same sample in a study of beta chain features in type 1 diabetes. Reverse transcription of all isolated RNA meant that expressed TCRB transcripts were sequenced. Clones were read by immunoSEQ multiplex PCR, and TCRdb kept only the in-frame ones, dropping some. The repertoire holds 200,000 to 250,000 clones, with roughly 10% as singletons. The sequenced sample consisted of central memory CD4+ T cells from blood. The receptors shown here come from a man between 18 and 35 years old in good health.

The rearrangement joins TRBV11-3 to TRBJ2-1; 7 positions match TRBD1. This CDR3 is built from 14 residues. V lost 5 bases and J lost 4; bases outside the gene matches: 5. CDR1 SGHNT and CDR2 YENEEA come from the germline V gene. The DNA for the CDR3 is TGTGCCAGCAGCCAAGGACAGGAATACAATGAGCAGTTCTTC. This translates into CASSQGQEYNEQFF.

This clone came up many times. This chain links TRBV11-2 with TRBJ2-1, with D perhaps matching TRBD2 (6 bases). This CDR3 is built from 16 residues. Germline V gives CDR1 SGHAT, CDR2 FQNNGV. The V gene lost 6 bases and the J gene lost 4 bases, with 19 bases spanning the gap. CDR3: CASSHAWVGGYNEQFF. The CDR3, as DNA: TGTGCCAGCAGTCACGCGTGGGTGGGAGGATACAATGAGCAGTTCTTC.

This sequence joins TRBV5-4 and TRBJ2-1; D is perhaps TRBD1 or TRBD2 (5 bases each). V lost 4 bases, J lost 2 bases, and 16 bases lay in between. CDR1 is SGHNT, CDR2 YYREEE, per germline (reference sequence). CDR3 size: 16 residues. Here the CDR3 reads CASSPTGTGTYNEQFF. The CDR3 coding sequence is TGTGCCAGCAGCCCGACCGGGACGGGGACCTACAATGAGCAGTTCTTC.

A few counts support this clone. The chain links TRBV29-1 to TRBJ2-7, with D hard to call. This CDR3 region has 13 residues. The germline V gene encodes CDR1 SQVTM and CDR2 ANQGSEA. Trimming shortened V by 1 base and J by 3 bases, and 10 bases separated the two germline ends. CDR3 nucleotides: TGCAGCGTTGAAGTTTCCAGAGACTACGAGCAGTACTTC. Its protein product is CSVEVSRDYEQYF.